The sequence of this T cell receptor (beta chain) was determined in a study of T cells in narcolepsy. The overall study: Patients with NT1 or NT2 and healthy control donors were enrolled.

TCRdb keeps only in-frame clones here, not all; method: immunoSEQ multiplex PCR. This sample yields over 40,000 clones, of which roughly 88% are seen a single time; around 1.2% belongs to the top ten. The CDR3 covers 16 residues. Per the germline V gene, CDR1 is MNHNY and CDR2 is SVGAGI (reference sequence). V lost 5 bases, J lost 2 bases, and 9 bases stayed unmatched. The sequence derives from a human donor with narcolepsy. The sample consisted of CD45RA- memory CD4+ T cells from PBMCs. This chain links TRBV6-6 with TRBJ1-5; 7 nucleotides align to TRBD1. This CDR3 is CASSRPTGSGNQPQHF. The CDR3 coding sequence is TGTGCCAGCAGTCGACCGACAGGGTCGGGCAATCAGCCCCAGCATTTT.